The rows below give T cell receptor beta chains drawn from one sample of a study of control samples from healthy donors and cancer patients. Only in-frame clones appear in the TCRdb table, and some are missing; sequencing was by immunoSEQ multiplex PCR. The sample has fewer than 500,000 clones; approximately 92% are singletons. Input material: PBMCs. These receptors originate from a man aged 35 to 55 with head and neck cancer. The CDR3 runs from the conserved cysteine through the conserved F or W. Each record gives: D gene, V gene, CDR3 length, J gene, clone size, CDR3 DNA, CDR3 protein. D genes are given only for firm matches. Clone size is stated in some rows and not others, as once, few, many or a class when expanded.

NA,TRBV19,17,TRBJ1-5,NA,TGTGCCAGTAGTATAGACGAAGCAGGGGATTATCATCAGCCCCAGCATTTT,CASSIDEAGDYHQPQHF
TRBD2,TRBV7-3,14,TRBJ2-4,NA,TGTGCCAGCAGCCCCACTTCGGCGGGGGAGGTTCAGTACTTC,CASSPTSAGEVQYF
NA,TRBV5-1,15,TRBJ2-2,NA,TGCGCCAGCAGCCGTGACAGGTCTGCCACCGGGGAGCTGTTTTTT,CASSRDRSATGELFF
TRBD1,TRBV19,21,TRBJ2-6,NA,TGTGCCAGTAGCTTGGCCACAGGGGCGCTAATCTCCCCCGCTGCGGCCAACGTCCTGACTTTC,CASSLATGALISPAAANVLTF
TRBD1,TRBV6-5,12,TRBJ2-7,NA,TGTGCCAGCAGTAGGGACAGCTACGAGCAGTACTTC,CASSRDSYEQYF
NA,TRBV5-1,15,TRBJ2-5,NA,TGCGCCAGCAGCTTGAGTAGCCGGGCACAAGAGACCCAGTACTTC,CASSLSSRAQETQYF
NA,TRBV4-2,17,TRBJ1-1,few,TGTGCCAGCAGCCAAGGAGACACTGTGCTAAGAAACACTGAAGCTTTCTTT,CASSQGDTVLRNTEAFF
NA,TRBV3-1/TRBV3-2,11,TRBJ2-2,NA,TGTGCCAGCAGAGGTGGCGGGGAGCTGTTTTTT,CASRGGGELFF
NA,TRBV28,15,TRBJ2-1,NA,TGTGCCAGCAGTTCCCCAGGAGAGTCCCGCAATGAGCAGTTCTTC,CASSSPGESRNEQFF
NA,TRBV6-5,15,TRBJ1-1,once,TGTGCCAGCAGTTACTTCCCAGGGCAATACACTGAAGCTTTCTTT,CASSYFPGQYTEAFF
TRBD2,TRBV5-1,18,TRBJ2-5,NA,TGCGCCAGCAGCTTGGCACGGGAGGGCCGAGACTGGCGAGAGACCCAGTACTTC,CASSLAREGRDWRETQYF
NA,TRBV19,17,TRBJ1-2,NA,TGTGCCAGTAGTATCTCGGCGGCTAGTCAAGCTAACTATGGCTACACCTTC,CASSISAASQANYGYTF
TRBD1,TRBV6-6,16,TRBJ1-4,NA,TGTGCCAGCAGTTACCGGGACAGACCAGCTAATGAAAAACTGTTTTTT,CASSYRDRPANEKLFF
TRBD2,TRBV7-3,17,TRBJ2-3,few,TGTGCCAGCAGCACCCAAGGGGGAGCGGGAGTGTCAGATACGCAGTATTTT,CASSTQGGAGVSDTQYF
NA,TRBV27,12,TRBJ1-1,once,TGTGCCAGCAGATCTGGGAACACTGAAGCTTTCTTT,CASRSGNTEAFF
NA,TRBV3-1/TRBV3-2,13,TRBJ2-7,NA,TGTGCCAGCAGCCAAGTTTCTACAAACGGGCAGTACTTC,CASSQVSTNGQYF
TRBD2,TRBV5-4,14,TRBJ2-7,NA,TGTGCCACCGGAAGACTAGCGGGAGGGCGCGAGCAGTACTTC,CATGRLAGGREQYF
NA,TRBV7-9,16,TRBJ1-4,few,TGTGCCAGCCGGGGGGTAGCCCTCTCAACTAATGAAAAACTGTTTTTT,CASRGVALSTNEKLFF
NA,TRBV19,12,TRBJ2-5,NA,TGTGCCAGTGGGCGGGCAGGGGAGACCCAGTACTTC,CASGRAGETQYF
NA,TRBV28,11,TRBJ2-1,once,TGTGCCAGCTCCACCCCATATGCGCAGTTCTTC,CASSTPYAQFF
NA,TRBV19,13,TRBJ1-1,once,TGTGCCAGTAATCGCGAATCGGACACTGAAGCTTTCTTT,CASNRESDTEAFF
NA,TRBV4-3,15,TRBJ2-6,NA,TGCGCCAGCAGCCAAGAATGGGTTGGGGCCAACGTCCTGACTTTC,CASSQEWVGANVLTF
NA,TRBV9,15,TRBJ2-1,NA,TGTGCCAGCAGCGTATCCGGTGGGGGATCCAATGAGCAGTTCTTC,CASSVSGGGSNEQFF
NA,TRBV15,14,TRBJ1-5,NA,TGTGCCACCAGCCCTAGGACAGTGAATCAGCCCCAGCATTTT,CATSPRTVNQPQHF
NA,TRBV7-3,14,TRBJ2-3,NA,TGTGCCAGCAGCGTCACAGGACGCACAGATACGCAGTATTTT,CASSVTGRTDTQYF
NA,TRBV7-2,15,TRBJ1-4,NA,TGTGCCAGCAGCTTAGCGAGACAGGAGAATGAAAAACTGTTTTTT,CASSLARQENEKLFF
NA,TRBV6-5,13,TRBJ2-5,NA,TGTGCCAGCAGTTACAAGGGGTACGAGACCCAGTACTTC,CASSYKGYETQYF
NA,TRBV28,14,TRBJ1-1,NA,TGTGCCAGCAGACCCGGGCATCCGAACACTGAAGCTTTCTTT,CASRPGHPNTEAFF
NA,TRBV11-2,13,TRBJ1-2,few,TGTGCCAGCAGCCCCACGGGCCCCTATGGCTACACCTTC,CASSPTGPYGYTF
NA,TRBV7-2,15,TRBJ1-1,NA,TGTGCCAGCAGCTCCAGCCCCGGGGTGGGCACTGAAGCTTTCTTT,CASSSSPGVGTEAFF
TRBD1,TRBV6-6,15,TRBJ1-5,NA,TGTGCCAGCAGGTGGGACGAGGGGGCGGTTCAGCCCCAGCATTTT,CASRWDEGAVQPQHF
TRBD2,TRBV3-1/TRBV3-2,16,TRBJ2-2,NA,TGTGCCAGCAGCCAGGGGGGACTAGGGGTCACCGGGGAGCTGTTTTTT,CASSQGGLGVTGELFF
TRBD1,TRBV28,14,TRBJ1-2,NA,TGTGCCAGCAGAAAACAGGGGGCGAGGGCTGGCTACACCTTC,CASRKQGARAGYTF
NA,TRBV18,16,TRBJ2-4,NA,TGTGCCAGCTCAGCGACAGGACCACCACGGGAAAACATTCAGTACTTC,CASSATGPPRENIQYF
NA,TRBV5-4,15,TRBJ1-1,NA,TGTGCCAGCAGCTTGGACAACAGGGTAACAACTGAAGCTTTCTTT,CASSLDNRVTTEAFF
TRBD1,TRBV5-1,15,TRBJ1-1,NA,TGCGCCAGCAGCTTGGGTACAGGGGGAAAAACTGAAGCTTTCTTT,CASSLGTGGKTEAFF
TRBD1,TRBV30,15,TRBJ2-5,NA,TGTGCCTGGAGTGTTGGGACAGGGGGCGCGGAGACCCAGTACTTC,CAWSVGTGGAETQYF
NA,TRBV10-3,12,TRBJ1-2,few,TGTGCCACTCAAAGCCAAGGTTATGGCTACACCTTC,CATQSQGYGYTF
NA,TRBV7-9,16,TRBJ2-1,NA,TGTGCCAGCAGCTTAGGCGGGGGCGCGGTGAACAATGAGCAGTTCTTC,CASSLGGGAVNNEQFF
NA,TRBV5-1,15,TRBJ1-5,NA,TGCGCCAGCAGCTTGGAGGGACTTCACAATCAGCCCCAGCATTTT,CASSLEGLHNQPQHF
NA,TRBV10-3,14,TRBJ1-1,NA,TGTGCCATCAGGGGGTTGACAGAGAACACTGAAGCTTTCTTT,CAIRGLTENTEAFF
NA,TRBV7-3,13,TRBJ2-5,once,TGTGCCAGCAGCCCAAGGACAGAAGAGACCCAGTACTTC,CASSPRTEETQYF
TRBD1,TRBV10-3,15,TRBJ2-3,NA,TGTGCCATCAGTGAGTCGACAGGGACCACAGATACGCAGTATTTT,CAISESTGTTDTQYF
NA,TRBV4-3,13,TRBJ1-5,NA,TGCGCCAGGACAGCGGAGCCCAATCAGCCCCAGCATTTT,CARTAEPNQPQHF
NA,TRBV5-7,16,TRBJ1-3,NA,TGTGCCAGCAGCTTGTGGAAACCAGGCCTCGGAAACACCATATATTTT,CASSLWKPGLGNTIYF
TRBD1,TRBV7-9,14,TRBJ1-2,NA,TGTGCCAGCAGCTCTCCAGGGGGCAACTATGGCTACACCTTC,CASSSPGGNYGYTF
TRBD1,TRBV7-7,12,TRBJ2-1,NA,TGTGCTAGCTCTACAGGGGGCGGTGAGCAGTTCTTC,CASSTGGGEQFF
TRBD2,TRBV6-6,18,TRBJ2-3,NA,TGTGCCAGCAGTCCCCAGAGGGCGGGAGGCACCTCCGGAGATACGCAGTATTTT,CASSPQRAGGTSGDTQYF
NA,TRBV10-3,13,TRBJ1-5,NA,TGTGCCATCAGTGTGGAAGCAAATCAGCCCCAGCATTTT,CAISVEANQPQHF
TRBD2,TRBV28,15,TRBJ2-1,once,TGTGCCAGCAGTCGGCCGGGACTAGTTTTCAATGAGCAGTTCTTC,CASSRPGLVFNEQFF